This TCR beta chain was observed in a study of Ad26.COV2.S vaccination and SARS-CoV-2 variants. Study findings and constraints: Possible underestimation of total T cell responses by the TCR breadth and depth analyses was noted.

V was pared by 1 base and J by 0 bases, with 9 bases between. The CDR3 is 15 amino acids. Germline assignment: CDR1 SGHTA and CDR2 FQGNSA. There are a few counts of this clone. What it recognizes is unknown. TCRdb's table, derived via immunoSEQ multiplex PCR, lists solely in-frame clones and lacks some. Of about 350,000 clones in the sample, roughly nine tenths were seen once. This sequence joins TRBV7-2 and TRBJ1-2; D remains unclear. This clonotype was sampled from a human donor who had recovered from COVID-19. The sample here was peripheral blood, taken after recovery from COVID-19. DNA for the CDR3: TGTGCCAGCAGCTTAGACGGCAGACCTAACTATGGCTACACCTTC. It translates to CASSLDGRPNYGYTF.